This T cell receptor beta chain was sequenced during a study of blood T cell repertoires in COVID-19. Overall study context: Acute and convalescent COVID-19 specimens originated in the United States, Italy and Spain.

Authors' data handling: Amplification of reference gene primers was used by the study to estimate nucleated cell counts. Here immunoSEQ multiplex PCR was the method, and the copy in TCRdb shows in-frame clones only, minus some. Clone size and the V and J calls come from that table; the DNA yielded D and trimming. The table has about 260,000 clones, nearly 90% seen once. The germline V gene has CDR1 MNHEY and CDR2 SVGEGT. The CDR3 length is 18 residues. The V gene end was trimmed by 0 bases and the J gene end by 2 bases; junction bases not matched to a gene: 10. This clonotype was obtained from a human donor in a cohort sampled during active COVID-19. The V call is TRBV6-2 or TRBV6-3, the J call TRBJ2-5; 9 nucleotides align to TRBD2. Material for sequencing was peripheral blood. For the CDR3, the DNA is TGTGCCAGCAGTTACTCAAAAGGTAGCGGGGGTAAACAAGAGACCCAGTACTTC. Encoded protein: CASSYSKGSGGKQETQYF.